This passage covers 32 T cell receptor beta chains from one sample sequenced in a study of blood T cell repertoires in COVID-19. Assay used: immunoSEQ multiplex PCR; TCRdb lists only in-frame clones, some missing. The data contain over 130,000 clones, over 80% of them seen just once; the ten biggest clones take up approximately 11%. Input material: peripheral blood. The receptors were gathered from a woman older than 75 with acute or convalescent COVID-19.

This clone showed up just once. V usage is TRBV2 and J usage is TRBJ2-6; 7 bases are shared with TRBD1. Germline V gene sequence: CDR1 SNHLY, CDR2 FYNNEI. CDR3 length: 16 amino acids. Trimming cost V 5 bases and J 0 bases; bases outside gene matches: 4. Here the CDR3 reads CASSLEGASGANVLTF. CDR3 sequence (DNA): TGTGCCAGCAGTTTAGAGGGGGCCTCTGGGGCCAACGTCCTGACTTTC.

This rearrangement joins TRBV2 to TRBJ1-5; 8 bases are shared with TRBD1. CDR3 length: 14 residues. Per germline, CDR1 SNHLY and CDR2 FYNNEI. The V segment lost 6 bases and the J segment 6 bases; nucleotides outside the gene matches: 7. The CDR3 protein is CASSGQGIPQPQHF. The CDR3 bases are TGTGCCAGCAGCGGACAGGGAATACCTCAGCCCCAGCATTTT.

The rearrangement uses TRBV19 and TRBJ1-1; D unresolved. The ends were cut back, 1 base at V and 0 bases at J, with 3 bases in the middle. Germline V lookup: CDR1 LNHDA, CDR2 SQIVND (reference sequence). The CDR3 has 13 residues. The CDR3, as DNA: TGTGCCAGTAGTATAGCAGTGAACACTGAAGCTTTCTTT. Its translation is CASSIAVNTEAFF.

The CDR3 reads CASGDRGDTEAFF. CDR3 sequence (DNA): TGTGCCAGCGGGGACAGGGGTGACACTGAAGCTTTCTTT. The chain has TRBV2 and TRBJ1-1; TRBD1 agrees at 10 bases. This CDR3 is 13 amino acids long. Germline V gene data show CDR1 as SNHLY and CDR2 as FYNNEI. With 8 bases clipped from V and 3 bases from J, the junction kept 3 bases outside the gene matches.

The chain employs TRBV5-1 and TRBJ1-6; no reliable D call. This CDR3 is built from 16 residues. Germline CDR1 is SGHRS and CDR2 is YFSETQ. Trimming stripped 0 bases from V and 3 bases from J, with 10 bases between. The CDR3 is CASSLVGRDYNSPLHF. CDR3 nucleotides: TGCGCCAGCAGCTTGGTGGGCAGAGACTATAATTCACCCCTCCACTTT.

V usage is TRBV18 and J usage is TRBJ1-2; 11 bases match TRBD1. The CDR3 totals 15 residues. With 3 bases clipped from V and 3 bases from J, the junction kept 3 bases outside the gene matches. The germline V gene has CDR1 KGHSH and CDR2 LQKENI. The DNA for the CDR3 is TGTGCCAGCTCACCGGGACAGGGGGGAGACTATGGCTACACCTTC. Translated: CASSPGQGGDYGYTF. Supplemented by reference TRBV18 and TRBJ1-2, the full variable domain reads NAGVMQNPRHLVRRRGQEARLRCSPMKGHSHVYWYRQLPEEGLKFMVYLQKENIIDESGMPKERFSAEFPKEGPSILRIQQVVRGDSAAYFCASSPGQGGDYGYTFGSGTRLTVV.

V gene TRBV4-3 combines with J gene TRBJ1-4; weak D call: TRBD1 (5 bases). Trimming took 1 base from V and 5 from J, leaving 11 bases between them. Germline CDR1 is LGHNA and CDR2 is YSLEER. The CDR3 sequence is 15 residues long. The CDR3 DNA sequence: TGCGCCAGCAGCCAAGGGGGGGGGATCAATGAAAAACTGTTTTTT. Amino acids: CASSQGGGINEKLFF.

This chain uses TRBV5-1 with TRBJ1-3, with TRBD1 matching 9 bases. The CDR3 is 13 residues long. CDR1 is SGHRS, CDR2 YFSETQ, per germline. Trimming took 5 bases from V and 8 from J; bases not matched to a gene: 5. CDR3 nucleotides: TGCGCCAGCAGGGACAGGGGTGGGGACACCATATATTTT. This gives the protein CASRDRGGDTIYF. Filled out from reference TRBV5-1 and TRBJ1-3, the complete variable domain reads KAGVTQTPRYLIKTRGQQVTLSCSPISGHRSVSWYQQTPGQGLQFLFEYFSETQRNKGNFPGRFSGRQFSNSRSEMNVSTLELGDSALYLCASRDRGGDTIYFGEGSWLTVV.

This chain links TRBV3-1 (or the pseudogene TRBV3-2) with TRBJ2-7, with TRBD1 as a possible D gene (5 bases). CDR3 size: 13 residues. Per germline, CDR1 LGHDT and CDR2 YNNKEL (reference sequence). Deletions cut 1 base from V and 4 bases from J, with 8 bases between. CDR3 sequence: CASSQGQRYEQYF. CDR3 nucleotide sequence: TGTGCCAGCAGCCAAGGACAGCGTTACGAGCAGTACTTC.

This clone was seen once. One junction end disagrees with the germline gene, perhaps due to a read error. The CDR3 DNA follows: TGTGCCAGCAGCTTCCGGGTCTATGATTCACCCCTCCACTTT. It is translated as CASSFRVYDSPLHF. This chain connects TRBV5-5 to TRBJ1-6; D unresolved. The germline V gene has CDR1 SGHKS and CDR2 YYEKEE (reference sequence). This CDR3 is built from 14 residues. The complete variable domain, with remaining parts taken from reference TRBV5-5 and TRBJ1-6, reads DAGVTQSPTHLIKTRGQQVTLRCSPISGHKSVSWYQQVLGQGPQFIFQYYEKEERGRGNFPDRFSARQFPNYSSELNVNALLLGDSALYLCASSFRVYDSPLHFGNGTRLTVT.

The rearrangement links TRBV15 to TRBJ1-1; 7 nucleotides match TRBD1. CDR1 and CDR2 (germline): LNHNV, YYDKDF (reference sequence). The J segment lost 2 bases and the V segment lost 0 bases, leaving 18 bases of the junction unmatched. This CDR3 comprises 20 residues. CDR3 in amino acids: CATSRDYGQVAGYGNTEAFF. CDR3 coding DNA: TGTGCCACCAGCAGAGATTATGGACAGGTTGCTGGGTACGGAAACACTGAAGCTTTCTTT.

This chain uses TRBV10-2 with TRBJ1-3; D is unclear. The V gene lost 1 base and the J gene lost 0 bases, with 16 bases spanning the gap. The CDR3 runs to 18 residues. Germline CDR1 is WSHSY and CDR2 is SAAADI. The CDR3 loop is CASSEFRTSTNSGNTIYF. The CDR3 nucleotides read TGCGCCAGCAGTGAGTTCCGGACTAGTACGAACTCTGGAAACACCATATATTTT.

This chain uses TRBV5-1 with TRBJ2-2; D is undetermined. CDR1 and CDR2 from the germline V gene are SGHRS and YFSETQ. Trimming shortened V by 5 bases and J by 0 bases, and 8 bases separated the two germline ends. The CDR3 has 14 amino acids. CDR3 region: CASSDIANTGELFF. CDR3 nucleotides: TGCGCCAGCAGTGACATCGCGAACACCGGGGAGCTGTTTTTT.

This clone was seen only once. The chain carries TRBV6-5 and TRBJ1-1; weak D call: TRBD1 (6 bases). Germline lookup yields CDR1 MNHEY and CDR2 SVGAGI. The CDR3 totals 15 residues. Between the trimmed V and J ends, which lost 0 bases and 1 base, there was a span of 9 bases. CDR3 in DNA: TGTGCCAGCAGTTACTCGATGGGGGCGAACACTGAAGCTTTCTTT. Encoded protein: CASSYSMGANTEAFF.

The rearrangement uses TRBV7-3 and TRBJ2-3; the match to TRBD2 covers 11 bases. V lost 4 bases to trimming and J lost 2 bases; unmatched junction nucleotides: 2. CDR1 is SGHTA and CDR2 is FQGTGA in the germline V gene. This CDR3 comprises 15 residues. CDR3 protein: CASSSLAGVTDTQYF. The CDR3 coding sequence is TGTGCCAGCAGCTCACTAGCGGGGGTCACAGATACGCAGTATTTT.

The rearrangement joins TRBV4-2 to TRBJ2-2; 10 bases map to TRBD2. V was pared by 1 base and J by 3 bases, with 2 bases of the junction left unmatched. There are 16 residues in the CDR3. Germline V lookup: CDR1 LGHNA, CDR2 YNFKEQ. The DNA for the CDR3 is TGTGCCAGCAGCCAAGGACTAGCGGGTGACACCGGGGAGCTGTTTTTT. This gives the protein CASSQGLAGDTGELFF.

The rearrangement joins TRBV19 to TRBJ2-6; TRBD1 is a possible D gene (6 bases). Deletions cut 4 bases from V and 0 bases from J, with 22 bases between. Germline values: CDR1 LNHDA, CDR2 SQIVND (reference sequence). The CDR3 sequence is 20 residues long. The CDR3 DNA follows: TGTGCCAGTAGTAAGGACAGCCTGCCTATTCAGAGCTCTGGGGCCAACGTCCTGACTTTC. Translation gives CASSKDSLPIQSSGANVLTF.

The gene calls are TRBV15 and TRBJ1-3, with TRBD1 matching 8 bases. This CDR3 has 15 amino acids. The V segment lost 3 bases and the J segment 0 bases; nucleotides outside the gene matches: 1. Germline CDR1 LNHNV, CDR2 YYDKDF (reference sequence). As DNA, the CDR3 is TGTGCCACCAGCAGCGGGACAGGCTCTGGAAACACCATATATTTT. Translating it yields CATSSGTGSGNTIYF. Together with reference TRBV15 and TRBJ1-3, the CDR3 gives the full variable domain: DAMVIQNPRYQVTQFGKPVTLSCSQTLNHNVMYWYQQKSSQAPKLLFHYYDKDFNNEADTPDNFQSRRPNTSFCFLDIRSPGLGDTAMYLCATSSGTGSGNTIYFGEGSWLTVV.

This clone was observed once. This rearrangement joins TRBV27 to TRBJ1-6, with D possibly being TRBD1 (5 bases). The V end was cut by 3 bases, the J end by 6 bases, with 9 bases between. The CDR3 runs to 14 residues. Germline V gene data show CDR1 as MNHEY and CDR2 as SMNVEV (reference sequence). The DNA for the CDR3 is TGTGCCAGCAGTTTGGGGCAGCCTAATTCACCCCTCCACTTT. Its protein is CASSLGQPNSPLHF.

In DNA, the CDR3 is TGCGCCAGCAGCTTTGTCGCGGGGGGAGGCAATGAGCAGTTCTTC. Translation: CASSFVAGGGNEQFF. The V call is TRBV5-1, the J call TRBJ2-1; 8 bases agree with TRBD2. Trimming took 2 bases from V and 6 from J; bases not matched to a gene: 7. This CDR3 is built from 15 residues. CDR1 and CDR2 from the germline V gene are SGHRS and YFSETQ.

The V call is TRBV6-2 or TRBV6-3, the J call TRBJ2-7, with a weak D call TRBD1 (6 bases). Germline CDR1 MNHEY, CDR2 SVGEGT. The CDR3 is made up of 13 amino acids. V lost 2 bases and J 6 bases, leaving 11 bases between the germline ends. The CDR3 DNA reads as TGTGCCAGCAGTTACACCGAGGGGGTCGAGCAGTACTTC. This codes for CASSYTEGVEQYF.

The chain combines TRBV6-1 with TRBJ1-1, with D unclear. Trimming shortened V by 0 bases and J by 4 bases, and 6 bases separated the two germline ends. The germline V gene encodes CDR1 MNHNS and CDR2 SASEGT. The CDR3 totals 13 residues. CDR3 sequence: CASSEATGTEAFF. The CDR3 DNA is TGTGCCAGCAGTGAAGCGACGGGCACTGAAGCTTTCTTT.

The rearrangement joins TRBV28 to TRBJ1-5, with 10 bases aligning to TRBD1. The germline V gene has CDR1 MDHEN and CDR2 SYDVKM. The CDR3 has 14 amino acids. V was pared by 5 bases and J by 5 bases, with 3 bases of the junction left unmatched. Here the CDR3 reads CASSGQGGHQPQHF. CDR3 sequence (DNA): TGTGCCAGCAGTGGACAGGGGGGTCATCAGCCCCAGCATTTT. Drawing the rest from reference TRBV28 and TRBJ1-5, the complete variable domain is DVKVTQSSRYLVKRTGEKVFLECVQDMDHENMFWYRQDPGLGLRLIYFSYDVKMKEKGDIPEGYSVSREKKERFSLILESASTNQTSMYLCASSGQGGHQPQHFGDGTRLSIL.

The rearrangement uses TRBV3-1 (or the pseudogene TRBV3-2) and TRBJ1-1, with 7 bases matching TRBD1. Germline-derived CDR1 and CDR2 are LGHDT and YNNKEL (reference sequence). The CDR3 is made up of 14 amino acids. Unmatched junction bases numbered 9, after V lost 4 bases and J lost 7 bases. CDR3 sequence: CASSLTTGLGEAFF. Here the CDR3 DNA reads TGTGCCAGCAGCCTAACGACAGGGTTGGGTGAAGCTTTCTTT.

This chain's CDR3 is CASSLGSGVNEQFF. In DNA, the CDR3 is TGTGCCAGCAGCTTAGGGTCCGGGGTCAATGAGCAGTTCTTC. This sequence joins TRBV11-2 and TRBJ2-1, with a tentative D call TRBD2 (5 bases). Between the trimmed V and J ends, which lost 1 base and 6 bases, there was a span of 10 bases. This CDR3 has 14 residues. The germline CDR1 and CDR2 sequences are SGHAT and FQNNGV.

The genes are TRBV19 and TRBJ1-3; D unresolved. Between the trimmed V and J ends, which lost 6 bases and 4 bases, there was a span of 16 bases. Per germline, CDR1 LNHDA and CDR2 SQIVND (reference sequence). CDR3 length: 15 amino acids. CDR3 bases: TGTGCCAGTAGCCCTACCCCTGCAGGCGGAAACACCATATATTTT. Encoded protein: CASSPTPAGGNTIYF. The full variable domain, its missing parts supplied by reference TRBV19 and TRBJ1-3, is DGGITQSPKYLFRKEGQNVTLSCEQNLNHDAMYWYRQDPGQGLRLIYYSQIVNDFQKGDIAEGYSVSREKKESFPLTVTSAQKNPTAFYLCASSPTPAGGNTIYFGEGSWLTVV.

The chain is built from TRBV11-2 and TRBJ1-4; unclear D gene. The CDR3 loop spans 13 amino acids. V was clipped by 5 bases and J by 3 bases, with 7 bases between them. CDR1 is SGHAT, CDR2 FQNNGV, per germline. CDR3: CASSALANEKLFF. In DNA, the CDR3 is TGTGCCAGCAGCGCCTTAGCTAATGAAAAACTGTTTTTT.

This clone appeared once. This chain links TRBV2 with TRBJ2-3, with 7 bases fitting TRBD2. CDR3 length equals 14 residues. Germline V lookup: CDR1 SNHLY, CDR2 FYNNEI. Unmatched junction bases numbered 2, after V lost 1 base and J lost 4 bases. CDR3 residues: CASSEDGGADTQYF. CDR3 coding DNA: TGTGCCAGCAGTGAAGATGGGGGGGCAGATACGCAGTATTTT.

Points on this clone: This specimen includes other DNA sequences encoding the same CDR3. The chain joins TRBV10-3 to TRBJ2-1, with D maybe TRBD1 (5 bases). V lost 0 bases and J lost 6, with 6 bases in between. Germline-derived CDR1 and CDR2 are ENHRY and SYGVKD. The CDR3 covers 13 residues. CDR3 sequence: CAISESRGNEQFF. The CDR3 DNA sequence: TGTGCCATCAGTGAGTCTAGGGGCAATGAGCAGTTCTTC.

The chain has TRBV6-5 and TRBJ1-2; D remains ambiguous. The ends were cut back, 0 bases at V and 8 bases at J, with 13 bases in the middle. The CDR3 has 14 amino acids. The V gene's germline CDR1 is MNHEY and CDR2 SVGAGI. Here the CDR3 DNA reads TGTGCCAGCAGTTACTCGGTGCAGGCCTGGGGCTACACCTTC. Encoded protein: CASSYSVQAWGYTF.

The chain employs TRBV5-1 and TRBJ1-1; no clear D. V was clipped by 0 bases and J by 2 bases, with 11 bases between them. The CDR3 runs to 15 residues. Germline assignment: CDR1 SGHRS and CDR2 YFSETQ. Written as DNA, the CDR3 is TGCGCCAGCAGCTTGGGCCTGGGGAGAAACACTGAAGCTTTCTTT. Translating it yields CASSLGLGRNTEAFF.

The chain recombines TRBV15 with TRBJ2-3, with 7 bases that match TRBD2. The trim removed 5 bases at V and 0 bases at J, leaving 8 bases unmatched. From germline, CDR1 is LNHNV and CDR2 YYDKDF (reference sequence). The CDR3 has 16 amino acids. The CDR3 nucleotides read TGTGCCACCAGCGTGAGTCTAGCGGTGAGCACAGATACGCAGTATTTT. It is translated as CATSVSLAVSTDTQYF.